This entry lists 5 T cell receptor beta chains sequenced from one sample in a study of blood T cell repertoires in COVID-19. Some clones are missing from TCRdb's copy, which holds only in-frame ones; the method was immunoSEQ multiplex PCR. The sample includes about 110,000 clones, about four fifths of them seen just once. Sequenced material: peripheral blood. The receptor set was obtained from a woman aged 55-70 years with acute or convalescent COVID-19.

The rearrangement links TRBV5-1 to TRBJ1-5; D gene unclear. The CDR3 has 15 amino acids. The V and J ends lost 0 bases and 8 bases respectively, with 15 bases between them. Looked up from germline, CDR1 is SGHRS and CDR2 is YFSETQ. The CDR3 coding sequence is TGCGCCAGCAGCTTGGAGCCAGGCGGCGGGGAGCCCCAGCATTTT. Its translation is CASSLEPGGGEPQHF.

The gene calls are TRBV25-1 and TRBJ2-1; maybe TRBD1 (5 bases). The CDR3 sequence is 13 residues long. In germline, CDR1 is MGHDK, CDR2 SYGVNS. V was shortened by 4 bases and J by 9 bases, with 13 bases between the two germline ends. In nucleotides, the CDR3 is TGTGCCAGCAGTGCGTACAGGTATTTTGAGCAGTTCTTC. It translates to CASSAYRYFEQFF.

The chain joins TRBV2 to TRBJ2-3, with D hard to call. The CDR3 length is 13 residues. Between the trimmed V and J ends, which lost 7 bases and 7 bases, there was a span of 15 bases. Germline CDR1 SNHLY, CDR2 FYNNEI. CDR3 sequence (DNA): TGTGCCAGCACCCCTAGGATTCTAAATACGCAGTATTTT. Translating it yields CASTPRILNTQYF.

This chain connects TRBV6-4 to TRBJ1-2; 7 nucleotides line up with TRBD1. J lost 5 bases, V lost 6 bases, and 12 bases had no gene match. The CDR3 is 15 amino acids. Per germline, CDR1 MRHNA and CDR2 SNTAGT. The CDR3 spells CASRVPDRRYYGYTF. In nucleotides, the CDR3 is TGTGCCAGCAGGGTCCCGGACAGGAGATATTATGGCTACACCTTC.

This chain connects TRBV11-3 to TRBJ1-1; no reliable D call. Deletions cut 5 bases from V and 6 bases from J, with 13 bases between. The CDR3 runs to 13 residues. CDR1 and CDR2 (germline): SGHNT, YENEEA. The CDR3 loop reads CASSPRRVAEAFF. The CDR3 bases are TGTGCCAGCAGCCCCAGGCGGGTTGCTGAAGCTTTCTTT. Variable domain in full (rest from reference TRBV11-3 and TRBJ1-1): EAGVVQSPRYKIIEKKQPVAFWCNPISGHNTLYWYLQNLGQGPELLIRYENEEAVDDSQLPKDRFSAERLKGVDSTLKIQPAELGDSAVYLCASSPRRVAEAFFGQGTRLTVV.